This T cell receptor (beta chain) appears in the sequencing data of a study of blood T cell dynamics during melanoma immunotherapy. Study background: Metastatic melanoma patients received first-line pembrolizumab or nivolumab plus ipilimumab.

Time point noted: pre-treatment baseline. The method was immunoSEQ multiplex PCR; TCRdb's version includes in-frame clones alone and lacks a portion of them. The sample carries about 12,000 clones, about 81% recorded once. The CDR3 length is 16 residues. Germline loops: CDR1 SGHVS, CDR2 FQNEAQ. V was trimmed by 3 bases and J by 0 bases, leaving 14 bases between them. This chain uses TRBV7-8 with TRBJ1-2, with D hard to call. The sequence came from a human donor with melanoma. Source: blood, taken from a patient treated with checkpoint blockade. CDR3 protein: CASSLGAPVTNYGYTF. CDR3 bases: TGTGCCAGCAGCTTGGGCGCCCCAGTAACTAACTATGGCTACACCTTC.